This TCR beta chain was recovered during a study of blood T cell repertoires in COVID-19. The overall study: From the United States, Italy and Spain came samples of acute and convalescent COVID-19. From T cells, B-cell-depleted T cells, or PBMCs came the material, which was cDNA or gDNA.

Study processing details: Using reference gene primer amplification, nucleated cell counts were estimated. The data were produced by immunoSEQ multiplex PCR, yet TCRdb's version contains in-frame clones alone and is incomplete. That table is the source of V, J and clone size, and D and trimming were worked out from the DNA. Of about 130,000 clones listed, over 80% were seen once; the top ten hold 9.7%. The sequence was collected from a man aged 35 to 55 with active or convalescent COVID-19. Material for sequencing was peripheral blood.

This CDR3 reads CASSLLYEQYF. CDR3 bases: TGTGCCAGCAGCTTACTCTACGAGCAGTACTTC. The J gene is TRBJ2-7, the V gene TRBV7-2; no clear D gene. The CDR3 extends over 11 amino acids. CDR1 SGHTA and CDR2 FQGNSA come from the germline V gene. The V end was cut by 2 bases, the J end by 3 bases, with 2 bases between.